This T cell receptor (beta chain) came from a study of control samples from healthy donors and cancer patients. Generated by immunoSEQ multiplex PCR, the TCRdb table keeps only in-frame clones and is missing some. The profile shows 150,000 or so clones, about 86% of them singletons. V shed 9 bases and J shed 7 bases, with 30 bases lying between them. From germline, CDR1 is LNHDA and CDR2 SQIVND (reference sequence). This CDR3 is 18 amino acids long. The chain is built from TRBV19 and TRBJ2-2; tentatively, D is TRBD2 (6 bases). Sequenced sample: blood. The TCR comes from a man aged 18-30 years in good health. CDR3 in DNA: TGTGCCAGCGAAGCCGGAGCGGGTGAAGGGGAAATGAACGGGGAGCTGTTTTTT. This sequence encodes CASEAGAGEGEMNGELFF.